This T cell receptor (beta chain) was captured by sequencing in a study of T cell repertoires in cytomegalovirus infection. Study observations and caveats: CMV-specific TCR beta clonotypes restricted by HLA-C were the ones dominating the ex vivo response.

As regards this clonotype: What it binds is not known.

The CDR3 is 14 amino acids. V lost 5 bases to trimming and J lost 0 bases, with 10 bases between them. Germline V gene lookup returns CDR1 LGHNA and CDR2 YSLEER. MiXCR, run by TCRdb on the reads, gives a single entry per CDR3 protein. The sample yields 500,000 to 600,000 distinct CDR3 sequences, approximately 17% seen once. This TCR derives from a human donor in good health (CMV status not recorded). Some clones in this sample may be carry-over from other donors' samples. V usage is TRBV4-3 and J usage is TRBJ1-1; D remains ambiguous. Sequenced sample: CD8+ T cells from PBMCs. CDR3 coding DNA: TGCGCCAGCAGCTCTGCTGATATGAACACTGAAGCTTTCTTT. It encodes CASSSADMNTEAFF.